Listed below are T cell receptor beta chains from one sample, sequenced in a study of OX40 agonist ivuxolimab in advanced cancers. Here immunoSEQ multiplex PCR was the method, and the copy in TCRdb shows in-frame clones only, minus some. Of under 90,000 clones in the sample, approximately 89% were seen once. Sequencing used CD4+ or CD8+ T cells sorted from blood, obtained in a trial of the OX40 agonist ivuxolimab. The receptor source for this set is an adult with an advanced solid tumor such as melanoma, head and neck, liver or kidney cancer. CDR3s include the opening cysteine and the closing phenylalanine or tryptophan. D genes are given only for firm matches. The size field is filled for only some rows; it gives once, few, many or a size class.

clone_size: NA
d_call: TRBD1
v_call: TRBV27
j_call: TRBJ1-5
cdr3_length: 15
cdr3_aa: CASSYRGPSNQPQHF
cdr3_nt: TGTGCCAGCAGTTACAGGGGGCCAAGCAATCAGCCCCAGCATTTT

clone_size: NA
d_call: NA
v_call: TRBV19
j_call: TRBJ1-6
cdr3_length: 15
cdr3_aa: CASRAGTPTGSPLHF
cdr3_nt: TGTGCCAGTAGGGCCGGGACACCCACTGGTTCACCCCTCCACTTT

clone_size: NA
d_call: TRBD1
v_call: TRBV28
j_call: TRBJ1-5
cdr3_length: 14
cdr3_aa: CASSSAQGVQPQHF
cdr3_nt: TGTGCCAGCAGTTCCGCGCAGGGGGTCCAGCCCCAGCATTTT

clone_size: NA
d_call: NA
v_call: TRBV2
j_call: TRBJ1-6
cdr3_length: 16
cdr3_aa: CASSGTASSYNSPLHF
cdr3_nt: TGTGCCAGCAGTGGGACTGCGAGCTCCTATAATTCACCCCTCCACTTT

clone_size: NA
d_call: NA
v_call: TRBV19
j_call: TRBJ2-7
cdr3_length: 12
cdr3_aa: CASSRGTHEQYF
cdr3_nt: TGTGCCAGTAGTCGCGGGACCCACGAGCAGTACTTC

clone_size: few
d_call: TRBD1
v_call: TRBV7-2
j_call: TRBJ2-3
cdr3_length: 12
cdr3_aa: CASSQRTGRQYF
cdr3_nt: TGTGCCAGCAGCCAACGGACAGGGAGGCAGTATTTT

clone_size: once
d_call: NA
v_call: TRBV10-3
j_call: TRBJ1-3
cdr3_length: 15
cdr3_aa: CAISETGASGNTIYF
cdr3_nt: TGTGCCATCAGTGAGACGGGAGCCTCTGGAAACACCATATATTTT

clone_size: NA
d_call: TRBD2
v_call: TRBV6-1
j_call: TRBJ2-1
cdr3_length: 14
cdr3_aa: CAIRRLAGWDEQFF
cdr3_nt: TGTGCCATCAGGCGGCTAGCGGGTTGGGATGAGCAGTTCTTC

clone_size: NA
d_call: NA
v_call: TRBV5-1
j_call: TRBJ1-1
cdr3_length: 15
cdr3_aa: CASSNDPPGGTEAFF
cdr3_nt: TGCGCCAGCAGTAACGATCCCCCCGGGGGCACTGAAGCTTTCTTT

clone_size: NA
d_call: NA
v_call: TRBV2
j_call: TRBJ1-5
cdr3_length: 14
cdr3_aa: CASRGGPRNQPQHF
cdr3_nt: TGTGCCAGCAGGGGGGGGCCCAGGAATCAGCCCCAGCATTTT

clone_size: NA
d_call: NA
v_call: TRBV5-5
j_call: TRBJ1-3
cdr3_length: 15
cdr3_aa: CASSLAWLKGNTIYF
cdr3_nt: TGTGCCAGCAGCTTGGCCTGGCTCAAAGGAAACACCATATATTTT

clone_size: NA
d_call: TRBD2
v_call: TRBV11-1
j_call: TRBJ2-3
cdr3_length: 18
cdr3_aa: CASSLAFDSGIPTDTQYF
cdr3_nt: TGTGCCAGCAGCTTAGCGTTTGATAGCGGGATCCCCACAGATACGCAGTATTTT

clone_size: once
d_call: TRBD2
v_call: TRBV5-1
j_call: TRBJ2-1
cdr3_length: 15
cdr3_aa: CASSLGVAGVNEQFF
cdr3_nt: TGCGCCAGCAGCTTGGGTGTAGCGGGAGTCAATGAGCAGTTCTTC

clone_size: NA
d_call: TRBD2
v_call: TRBV19
j_call: TRBJ2-5
cdr3_length: 14
cdr3_aa: CASSIRAGGETQYF
cdr3_nt: TGTGCCAGTAGTATAAGGGCGGGAGGAGAGACCCAGTACTTC

clone_size: NA
d_call: NA
v_call: TRBV14
j_call: TRBJ1-1
cdr3_length: 15
cdr3_aa: CASSQGTGWNTEAFF
cdr3_nt: TGTGCCAGCAGCCAGGGAACGGGTTGGAACACTGAAGCTTTCTTT

clone_size: NA
d_call: NA
v_call: TRBV5-1
j_call: TRBJ2-3
cdr3_length: 15
cdr3_aa: CASSFRREPPDTQYF
cdr3_nt: TGCGCCAGCAGCTTCCGGCGGGAACCCCCAGATACGCAGTATTTT

clone_size: NA
d_call: NA
v_call: TRBV11-2
j_call: TRBJ2-7
cdr3_length: 14
cdr3_aa: CASSPSVGTYEQYF
cdr3_nt: TGTGCCAGCAGCCCCTCGGTGGGGACCTACGAGCAGTACTTC

clone_size: few
d_call: NA
v_call: TRBV6-1
j_call: TRBJ1-5
cdr3_length: 12
cdr3_aa: CATLVGRGPQHF
cdr3_nt: TGTGCCACCCTTGTTGGTAGGGGGCCCCAGCATTTT

clone_size: NA
d_call: NA
v_call: TRBV6-6
j_call: TRBJ1-1
cdr3_length: 13
cdr3_aa: CAGASPPGTEAFF
cdr3_nt: TGTGCCGGAGCCTCGCCTCCGGGCACTGAAGCTTTCTTT

clone_size: NA
d_call: NA
v_call: TRBV18
j_call: TRBJ1-2
cdr3_length: 13
cdr3_aa: CASSAGADYGYTF
cdr3_nt: TGTGCCAGCTCAGCTGGGGCGGACTATGGCTACACCTTC

clone_size: NA
d_call: NA
v_call: TRBV7-2
j_call: TRBJ1-1
cdr3_length: 13
cdr3_aa: CASSLGPETEAFF
cdr3_nt: TGTGCCAGCAGCTTAGGCCCCGAGACTGAAGCTTTCTTT

clone_size: NA
d_call: NA
v_call: TRBV28
j_call: TRBJ1-5
cdr3_length: 16
cdr3_aa: CASSFRQGGPNQPQHF
cdr3_nt: TGTGCCAGCAGTTTTCGGCAGGGAGGCCCTAATCAGCCCCAGCATTTT

clone_size: NA
d_call: NA
v_call: TRBV27
j_call: TRBJ1-1
cdr3_length: 14
cdr3_aa: CASKWDLRNTEAFF
cdr3_nt: TGTGCCAGCAAATGGGACCTTAGAAACACTGAAGCTTTCTTT

clone_size: NA
d_call: NA
v_call: TRBV5-4
j_call: TRBJ1-1
cdr3_length: 15
cdr3_aa: CASSVGGGVSTEAFF
cdr3_nt: TGTGCCAGCAGCGTGGGAGGGGGGGTAAGCACTGAAGCTTTCTTT